These 22 T cell receptor beta chains originate from one sample sequenced in a study of CXCR3-negative and CXCR3-positive naive CD8 T cells. Their antigen targets remain unknown. Via 5' RACE with UMI labels, TRB cDNA libraries were prepared. TCRdb re-analyzed the 5' RACE reads; it lists each CDR3 protein once, without DNA. The sample holds 85,000 to 120,000 distinct CDR3 sequences. Study outcomes and limitations: CXCR3-negative naive cells had less hydrophobic TRB CDR3s than did CXCR3-positive naive cells.

The specimen sequenced was naive CXCR3+ CD8+ T cells from blood. Subset denoted: CD45RO-CCR7+CD27+CD95- naive CD8+ T cells expressing CXCR3 (TNR3+). The receptors originated from a human donor in good health. Some clones in this sample may be carry-over from other donors' samples.

The rearrangement uses TRBV15 and TRBJ2-2; TCRdb names TRBD2, which stays unverified in the absence of DNA. Germline CDR1 and CDR2: LNHNV and YYDKDF (reference sequence). The CDR3 runs to 15 residues. The CDR3 spells CATSETSGRAGELFF.

V gene TRBV29-1 combines with J gene TRBJ2-7. Germline V gives CDR1 SQVTM, CDR2 ANQGSEA. The CDR3 length is 12 residues. The CDR3 sequence is CSVFGHNYEQYF.

The J gene is TRBJ2-1, the V gene TRBV18; TCRdb designates TRBD1, a call that cannot be tested without DNA. Germline lookup yields CDR1 KGHSH and CDR2 LQKENI. The CDR3 totals 15 residues. The CDR3 sequence: CASSPYDRGYNEQFF. Filled out from reference TRBV18 and TRBJ2-1, the complete variable domain reads NAGVMQNPRHLVRRRGQEARLRCSPMKGHSHVYWYRQLPEEGLKFMVYLQKENIIDESGMPKERFSAEFPKEGPSILRIQQVVRGDSAAYFCASSPYDRGYNEQFFGPGTRLTVL.

This chain uses TRBV29-1 with TRBJ2-6; with no DNA, the TCRdb D assignment of TRBD1 cannot be verified. CDR1 is SQVTM, CDR2 ANQGSEA, per germline. This CDR3 has 15 amino acids. The CDR3 here is CSVQDRGTGANVLTF. The variable domain in full, with the rest retrieved from reference TRBV29-1 and TRBJ2-6, is SAVISQKPSRDICQRGTSLTIQCQVDSQVTMMFWYRQQPGQSLTLIATANQGSEATYESGFVIDKFPISRPNLTFSTLTVSNMSPEDSSIYLCSVQDRGTGANVLTFGAGSRLTVL.

The chain recombines TRBV21-1 with TRBJ2-6; checking the TCRdb D call of TRBD1 is not possible without DNA. TRBV21-1 is a pseudogene. The CDR3 has 19 residues. This chain's CDR3 is CASSFKGGTACSGANVLTF.

The gene calls are TRBV25-1 and TRBJ2-7; as DNA is missing, the TRBD2 call by TCRdb cannot be tested. The germline V gene encodes CDR1 MGHDK and CDR2 SYGVNS. The CDR3 is 13 amino acids. The CDR3 reads CASSRGKSYEQYF.

The J gene is TRBJ2-1, the V gene TRBV29-1; the TCRdb call, TRBD1, lacks DNA for checking. Germline values: CDR1 SQVTM, CDR2 ANQGSEA. The CDR3 sequence is 13 residues long. This CDR3 is CSVEDQSGNEQFF.

The V and J genes are TRBV12-3 or TRBV12-4 and TRBJ1-2; absent DNA, TCRdb's TRBD1 call cannot be checked. CDR3 length: 15 residues. The CDR3 sequence is CASSMTGTGVVGYTF.

The chain has TRBV14 and TRBJ2-7; checking the TCRdb D call of TRBD2 is not possible without DNA. The CDR3 spans 14 residues. The V gene's germline CDR1 is SGHDN and CDR2 FVKESK. The CDR3: CASSQLDYPHEQYF.

The chain is built from TRBV9 and TRBJ2-7. The germline CDR1 and CDR2 sequences are SGDLS and YYNGEE. This CDR3 region has 14 residues. CDR3 amino acids: CASSVAGRSYEQYF.

CDR3 sequence: CATSRAPRAALTDTQYF. The chain has TRBV15 and TRBJ2-3; TCRdb designates TRBD1, a call that cannot be tested without DNA. Germline V lookup: CDR1 LNHNV, CDR2 YYDKDF (reference sequence). The CDR3 consists of 17 residues.

The rearrangement links TRBV15 to TRBJ1-4; TCRdb proposes TRBD1, but this gene call is untestable without DNA. CDR1 LNHNV and CDR2 YYDKDF come from the germline V gene (reference sequence). This CDR3 has 16 amino acids. CDR3 in amino acids: CATSRDMGGWDEKLFF.

CDR3: CASSSGWDEQFF. The chain recombines TRBV11-2 with TRBJ2-1. The CDR3 is 12 amino acids. CDR1 is SGHAT, CDR2 FQNNGV, per germline.

The genes are TRBV25-1 and TRBJ2-4; TCRdb's D call, TRBD1, is unchecked because there is no DNA. The CDR3 has 15 residues. CDR1 MGHDK and CDR2 SYGVNS come from the germline V gene. The CDR3 loop is CASSETGAALNIQYF.

The chain joins TRBV7-9 to TRBJ1-2; lacking DNA, the TRBD1 call made by TCRdb goes unchecked. The CDR3 is 16 amino acids. The V gene's germline CDR1 is SEHNR and CDR2 FQNEAQ (reference sequence). CDR3 sequence: CASTSTVPGPGYGYTF.

The rearrangement links TRBV2 to TRBJ2-3; the D gene TCRdb calls, TRBD2, cannot be checked with no DNA. Looked up from germline, CDR1 is SNHLY and CDR2 is FYNNEI. There are 16 residues in the CDR3. CDR3 sequence: CASSEWTSGSTDTQYF.

V is TRBV29-1 and J is TRBJ1-2. The germline V gene encodes CDR1 SQVTM and CDR2 ANQGSEA. The CDR3 loop spans 14 amino acids. The CDR3 loop reads CSVVAEHSNYGYTF.

This rearrangement joins TRBV5-1 to TRBJ2-3; TCRdb indicates TRBD2, and absent DNA this call remains unverified. The CDR3 covers 18 residues. Looked up from germline, CDR1 is SGHRS and CDR2 is YFSETQ. The CDR3 loop reads CASSGGLAGVMSTDTQYF.

The rearrangement links TRBV15 to TRBJ1-5. Per the germline V gene, CDR1 is LNHNV and CDR2 is YYDKDF (reference sequence). The CDR3 consists of 15 residues. CDR3 sequence reads: CATSRATNSNQPQHF.

The CDR3 sequence is CASSLTAGDVNTEAFF. The V and J genes are TRBV27 and TRBJ1-1; TCRdb names TRBD1, which stays unverified in the absence of DNA. Germline-derived CDR1 and CDR2 are MNHEY and SMNVEV (reference sequence). This CDR3 is built from 16 residues.

This chain links TRBV29-1 with TRBJ2-7; TCRdb's assignment of TRBD2 cannot be checked, as there is no DNA. Germline CDR1 reads SQVTM; CDR2 reads ANQGSEA. The CDR3 runs 13 residues. The CDR3 sequence is CSVVEGSPYEQYF.

The rearrangement links TRBV5-1 to TRBJ2-7; TCRdb outputs TRBD1, but without DNA this stays unchecked. This CDR3 spans 14 amino acids. Germline lookup yields CDR1 SGHRS and CDR2 YFSETQ. The chain's CDR3 is CASSLGGEGYEQYF.